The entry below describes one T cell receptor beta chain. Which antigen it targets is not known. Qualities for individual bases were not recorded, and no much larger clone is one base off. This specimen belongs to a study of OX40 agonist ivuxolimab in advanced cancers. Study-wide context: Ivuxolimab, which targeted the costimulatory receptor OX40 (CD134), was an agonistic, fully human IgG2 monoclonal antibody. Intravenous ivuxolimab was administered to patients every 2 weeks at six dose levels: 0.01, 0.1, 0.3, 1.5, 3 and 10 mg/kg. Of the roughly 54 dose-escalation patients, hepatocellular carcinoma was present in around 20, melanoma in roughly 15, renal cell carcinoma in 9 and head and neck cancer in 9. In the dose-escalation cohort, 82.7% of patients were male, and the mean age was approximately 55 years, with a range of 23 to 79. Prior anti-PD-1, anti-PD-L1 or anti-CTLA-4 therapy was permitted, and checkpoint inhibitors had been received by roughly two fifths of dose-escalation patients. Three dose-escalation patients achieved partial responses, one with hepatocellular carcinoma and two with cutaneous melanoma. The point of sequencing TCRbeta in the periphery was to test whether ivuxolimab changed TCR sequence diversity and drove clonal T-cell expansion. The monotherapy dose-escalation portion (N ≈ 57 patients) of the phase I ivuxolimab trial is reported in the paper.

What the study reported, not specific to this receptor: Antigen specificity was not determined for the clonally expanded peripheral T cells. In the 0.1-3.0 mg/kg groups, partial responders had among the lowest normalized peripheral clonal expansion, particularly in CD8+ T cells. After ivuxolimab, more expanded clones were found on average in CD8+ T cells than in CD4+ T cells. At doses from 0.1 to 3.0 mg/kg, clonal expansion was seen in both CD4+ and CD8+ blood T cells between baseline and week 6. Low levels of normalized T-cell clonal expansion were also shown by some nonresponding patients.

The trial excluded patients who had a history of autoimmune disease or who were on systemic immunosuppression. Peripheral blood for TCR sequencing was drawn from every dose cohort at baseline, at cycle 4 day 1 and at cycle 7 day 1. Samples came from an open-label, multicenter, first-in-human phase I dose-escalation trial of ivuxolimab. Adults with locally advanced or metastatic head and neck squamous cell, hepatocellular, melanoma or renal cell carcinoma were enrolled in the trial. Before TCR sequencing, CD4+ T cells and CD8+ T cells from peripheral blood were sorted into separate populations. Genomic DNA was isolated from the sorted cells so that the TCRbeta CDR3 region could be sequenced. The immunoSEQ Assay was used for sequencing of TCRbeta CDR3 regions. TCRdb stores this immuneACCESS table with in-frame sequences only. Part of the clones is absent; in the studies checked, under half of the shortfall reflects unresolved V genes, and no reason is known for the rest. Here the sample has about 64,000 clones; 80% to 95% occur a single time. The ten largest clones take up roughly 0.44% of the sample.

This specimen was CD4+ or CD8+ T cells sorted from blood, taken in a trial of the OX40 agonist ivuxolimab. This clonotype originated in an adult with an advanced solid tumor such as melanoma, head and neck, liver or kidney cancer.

CDR3 loop: CASSESGLAGFNEQFF. In nucleotide form, the sequence is TGTGCCAGCAGTGAAAGCGGACTAGCGGGATTCAATGAGCAGTTCTTC. The chain links TRBV2 with TRBJ2-1; 12 central nucleotides agree with TRBD2. The CDR3, cysteine through phenylalanine, is 16 amino acids long. Just the 48-base CDR3 DNA is kept, in frame starting at base 1. Trimming takes 2 bases off V and 6 bases off J; junction bases not matched to a gene: 5. CDR1 SNHLY and CDR2 FYNNEI are derived from the germline V gene.